This is a list of T cell receptor beta chains from one sample in a study of blood T cell repertoires in COVID-19. The table came from immunoSEQ multiplex PCR; TCRdb's copy has only in-frame clones and leaves some out. This repertoire shows under 75,000 clones, about 81% found once; its top ten account for around 16%. The sequencing sample was made of peripheral blood. Receptor source: a man of 80 years or more with acute or convalescent COVID-19. Both conserved end residues are part of each CDR3. D genes are given only for firm matches. Clone size appears in some rows only: once, few, many, or a class for an expanded clone.

CDR3 length: 13; clone size: -; J gene: TRBJ2-3; V gene: TRBV5-4; D gene: -; CDR3 DNA: TGTGCCAGCAGCTTGTTTTCGGGAGATACGCAGTATTTT; CDR3 protein: CASSLFSGDTQYF
CDR3 length: 13; clone size: -; J gene: TRBJ2-1; V gene: TRBV11-2; D gene: -; CDR3 DNA: TGTGCCAGCAGCTCCCAGCGAGGAGGCGAGCAGTTCTTC; CDR3 protein: CASSSQRGGEQFF
CDR3 length: 15; clone size: once; J gene: TRBJ1-5; V gene: TRBV28; D gene: -; CDR3 DNA: TGTGCCAGCAGTTTAATCCGGGGGGGCAATCAGCCCCAGCATTTT; CDR3 protein: CASSLIRGGNQPQHF
CDR3 length: 17; clone size: once; J gene: TRBJ2-7; V gene: TRBV7-2; D gene: TRBD2; CDR3 DNA: TGTGCCAGCAGCTCCGCTGGGACTAGCGGGAGAGTCTACGAGCAGTACTTC; CDR3 protein: CASSSAGTSGRVYEQYF
CDR3 length: 14; clone size: -; J gene: TRBJ2-3; V gene: TRBV7-2; D gene: -; CDR3 DNA: TGTGCCAGCAGCGCCGGACAGAGCGCAGATACGCAGTATTTT; CDR3 protein: CASSAGQSADTQYF
CDR3 length: 16; clone size: -; J gene: TRBJ1-2; V gene: TRBV5-1; D gene: TRBD1; CDR3 DNA: TGCGCCAGCAGCTTTTTTGGACAGGGGGCTGACCATGGCTACACCTTC; CDR3 protein: CASSFFGQGADHGYTF
CDR3 length: 13; clone size: -; J gene: TRBJ1-1; V gene: TRBV10-3; D gene: TRBD1; CDR3 DNA: TGTGCCATCAGACAGGGGGCAGGAACTGAAGCTTTCTTT; CDR3 protein: CAIRQGAGTEAFF
CDR3 length: 17; clone size: -; J gene: TRBJ2-1; V gene: TRBV3-1/TRBV3-2; D gene: TRBD2; CDR3 DNA: TGTGCCAGCAGCCCACTCGGGACTAGCGGGGGCCTAGGGGAGCAGTTCTTC; CDR3 protein: CASSPLGTSGGLGEQFF
CDR3 length: 15; clone size: few; J gene: TRBJ2-5; V gene: TRBV3-1/TRBV3-2; D gene: -; CDR3 DNA: TGTGCCAGCAGCCAAGATGGTCCGGGTTCGGAGACCCAGTACTTC; CDR3 protein: CASSQDGPGSETQYF
CDR3 length: 16; clone size: -; J gene: TRBJ1-2; V gene: TRBV4-2; D gene: TRBD1; CDR3 DNA: TGTGCCAGCAGCCCGAACCGGGACAGGACTAACTATGGCTACACCTTC; CDR3 protein: CASSPNRDRTNYGYTF
CDR3 length: 16; clone size: -; J gene: TRBJ1-1; V gene: TRBV5-1; D gene: -; CDR3 DNA: TGCGCCAGCAGCTTGGAAGTTCGGGGGGTGGGCACTGAAGCTTTCTTT; CDR3 protein: CASSLEVRGVGTEAFF
CDR3 length: 14; clone size: -; J gene: TRBJ1-2; V gene: TRBV2; D gene: -; CDR3 DNA: TGTGCCAGCAGTCCGTCTCGGGAGAACTATGGCTACACCTTC; CDR3 protein: CASSPSRENYGYTF
CDR3 length: 13; clone size: -; J gene: TRBJ1-1; V gene: TRBV6-6; D gene: -; CDR3 DNA: TGTGCCAGCCATCATGGGGCGAGCACTGAAGCTTTCTTT; CDR3 protein: CASHHGASTEAFF
CDR3 length: 15; clone size: -; J gene: TRBJ2-7; V gene: TRBV5-1; D gene: -; CDR3 DNA: TGCGCCAGCACCCCCCACGAGGCGGTATCGGGGGAGCAGTACTTC; CDR3 protein: CASTPHEAVSGEQYF
CDR3 length: 15; clone size: once; J gene: TRBJ1-3; V gene: TRBV5-1; D gene: -; CDR3 DNA: TGCGCCAGCAGCTTACAGGGCATCTCTGGAAACACCATATATTTT; CDR3 protein: CASSLQGISGNTIYF
CDR3 length: 16; clone size: -; J gene: TRBJ1-5; V gene: TRBV25-1; D gene: TRBD1; CDR3 DNA: TGTGCCAGCAGTGAATGGAGGACAGGGGAAGGTCAGCCCCAGCATTTT; CDR3 protein: CASSEWRTGEGQPQHF
CDR3 length: 15; clone size: -; J gene: TRBJ2-7; V gene: TRBV6-2/TRBV6-3; D gene: TRBD2; CDR3 DNA: TGTGCCAGCAGTCCCAGCGGGAGGGCGGGCGGCGAGCAGTACTTC; CDR3 protein: CASSPSGRAGGEQYF
CDR3 length: 14; clone size: once; J gene: TRBJ2-7; V gene: TRBV11-2; D gene: -; CDR3 DNA: TGTGCCAGCAGCTTAGGCAGGGGGGTCTACGAGCAGTACTTC; CDR3 protein: CASSLGRGVYEQYF
CDR3 length: 13; clone size: -; J gene: TRBJ2-7; V gene: TRBV30; D gene: -; CDR3 DNA: TGTGCCTGGAGTTTGGGCCGATCTTACGAGCAGTACTTC; CDR3 protein: CAWSLGRSYEQYF
CDR3 length: 14; clone size: few; J gene: TRBJ1-1; V gene: TRBV6-6; D gene: -; CDR3 DNA: TGTGCCAGCACCCGGTTCAGGGCGAACACTGAAGCTTTCTTT; CDR3 protein: CASTRFRANTEAFF
CDR3 length: 13; clone size: few; J gene: TRBJ2-7; V gene: TRBV29-1; D gene: TRBD2; CDR3 DNA: TGCAGCGTTGCCCAGAGCGGGAGAGGCGAGCAGTACTTC; CDR3 protein: CSVAQSGRGEQYF
CDR3 length: 14; clone size: -; J gene: TRBJ1-6; V gene: TRBV6-4; D gene: -; CDR3 DNA: TGTGCCAGCAGTCGGGGTCCGTATAATTCACCCCTCCACTTT; CDR3 protein: CASSRGPYNSPLHF
CDR3 length: 15; clone size: few; J gene: TRBJ2-7; V gene: TRBV19; D gene: TRBD1; CDR3 DNA: TGTGCCAGTAGTAATACATACAGGGGGCGCCGAGAGCAGTACTTC; CDR3 protein: CASSNTYRGRREQYF
CDR3 length: 11; clone size: -; J gene: TRBJ2-3; V gene: TRBV29-1; D gene: -; CDR3 DNA: TGCAGCGTTGACTCCCGAGATACGCAGTATTTT; CDR3 protein: CSVDSRDTQYF
CDR3 length: 13; clone size: -; J gene: TRBJ2-3; V gene: TRBV18; D gene: -; CDR3 DNA: TGTGCCAGCTCAGGGCGTGCCACAGATACGCAGTATTTT; CDR3 protein: CASSGRATDTQYF
CDR3 length: 13; clone size: -; J gene: TRBJ1-6; V gene: TRBV6-5; D gene: -; CDR3 DNA: TGTGCCAGCAGTTCCAGGGTTAACTCACCCCTCCACTTT; CDR3 protein: CASSSRVNSPLHF
CDR3 length: 17; clone size: -; J gene: TRBJ2-1; V gene: TRBV7-3; D gene: -; CDR3 DNA: TGTGCCAGCAGCTTAGGTAGTGGGGGCCCCTCCTACAATGAGCAGTTCTTC; CDR3 protein: CASSLGSGGPSYNEQFF
CDR3 length: 16; clone size: -; J gene: TRBJ2-3; V gene: TRBV7-9; D gene: -; CDR3 DNA: TGTGCCAGCAGCTTAGGGGTACAGGTTTACACAGATACGCAGTATTTT; CDR3 protein: CASSLGVQVYTDTQYF
CDR3 length: 12; clone size: -; J gene: TRBJ2-3; V gene: TRBV7-3; D gene: -; CDR3 DNA: TGTGCCAGCAGCCCGGGGACAGATACGCAGTATTTT; CDR3 protein: CASSPGTDTQYF
CDR3 length: 16; clone size: -; J gene: TRBJ2-1; V gene: TRBV11-1; D gene: -; CDR3 DNA: TGTGCCAGCAGCTTTACTAGCTCACAGGCCTACAATGAGCAGTTCTTC; CDR3 protein: CASSFTSSQAYNEQFF
CDR3 length: 16; clone size: -; J gene: TRBJ1-4; V gene: TRBV30; D gene: -; CDR3 DNA: TGTGCCTGGAGGATCGCAGGGAGGGGACGAAATGAAAAACTGTTTTTT; CDR3 protein: CAWRIAGRGRNEKLFF
CDR3 length: 14; clone size: -; J gene: TRBJ2-1; V gene: TRBV19; D gene: -; CDR3 DNA: TGTGCCAGTAGTGAAACAGGCGGGAACAATGAGCAGTTCTTC; CDR3 protein: CASSETGGNNEQFF
CDR3 length: 15; clone size: -; J gene: TRBJ2-2; V gene: TRBV13; D gene: -; CDR3 DNA: TGTGCCAGCAGCTTAGTAGACAGATTCACCGGGGAGCTGTTTTTT; CDR3 protein: CASSLVDRFTGELFF
CDR3 length: 13; clone size: -; J gene: TRBJ1-4; V gene: TRBV5-5; D gene: TRBD1; CDR3 DNA: TGTGCCAGCAGCCGGGACAGTAATGAAAAACTGTTTTTT; CDR3 protein: CASSRDSNEKLFF
CDR3 length: 13; clone size: -; J gene: TRBJ1-2; V gene: TRBV2; D gene: TRBD1; CDR3 DNA: TGTGCCAGCAGTAGGACAGGCGTTTTTGGCTACACCTTC; CDR3 protein: CASSRTGVFGYTF
CDR3 length: 15; clone size: -; J gene: TRBJ2-5; V gene: TRBV11-3; D gene: -; CDR3 DNA: TGTGCCAGCAGCTTAGAGGCAGCCCCCGGGGAGACCCAGTACTTC; CDR3 protein: CASSLEAAPGETQYF
CDR3 length: 16; clone size: -; J gene: TRBJ2-1; V gene: TRBV7-3; D gene: TRBD2; CDR3 DNA: TGTGCCAGCAGCTTAATTAGCGGGAGGGCCGGGAATGAGCAGTTCTTC; CDR3 protein: CASSLISGRAGNEQFF
CDR3 length: 12; clone size: -; J gene: TRBJ1-2; V gene: TRBV5-6; D gene: -; CDR3 DNA: TGTGCCAGCAGCTTGCGGGACTATGGCTACACCTTC; CDR3 protein: CASSLRDYGYTF
CDR3 length: 14; clone size: -; J gene: TRBJ2-1; V gene: TRBV6-5; D gene: TRBD2; CDR3 DNA: TGTGCCAGCAGACGACCTAGCGGGTACAATGAGCAGTTCTTC; CDR3 protein: CASRRPSGYNEQFF
CDR3 length: 14; clone size: -; J gene: TRBJ2-2; V gene: TRBV28; D gene: -; CDR3 DNA: TGTGCCAGCAGCGGTCTCATGAACACCGGGGAGCTGTTTTTT; CDR3 protein: CASSGLMNTGELFF
CDR3 length: 15; clone size: -; J gene: TRBJ2-5; V gene: TRBV4-3; D gene: -; CDR3 DNA: TGCGCCAGCAGCCAAGTAGGTCTGGGGGGAGAGACCCAGTACTTC; CDR3 protein: CASSQVGLGGETQYF